Sequencing of this T cell receptor (beta chain) was carried out in a study of T cell responses to AZD1222 COVID-19 vaccine. General study results and limits: Donors were chiefly white British, with a greater number of females, and clonal diversity was perhaps underestimated. A rise in Spike-specific TCR breadth and depth followed two AZD1222 doses.

Using immunoSEQ multiplex PCR, the repertoire was profiled, and TCRdb retains in-frame clones only, with some absent. The sample lists approximately 160,000 clones; around nine tenths were seen once. Trimming took 1 base from V and 4 from J; bases not matched to a gene: 12. Looked up from germline, CDR1 is LGHNT and CDR2 is FRNRAP. The CDR3 runs 18 residues. As for this clone: Its antigen is still unknown.

The source was peripheral blood, collected on day 0 of AZD1222 vaccination. The chain links TRBV12-5 to TRBJ1-2, with 10 bases aligning to TRBD1. This receptor was obtained from an adult in good health. CDR3 residues: CASGLDSGTGVFGYGYTF. The DNA for the CDR3 is TGTGCTAGTGGTTTGGACAGCGGGACAGGGGTCTTTGGCTATGGCTACACCTTC.